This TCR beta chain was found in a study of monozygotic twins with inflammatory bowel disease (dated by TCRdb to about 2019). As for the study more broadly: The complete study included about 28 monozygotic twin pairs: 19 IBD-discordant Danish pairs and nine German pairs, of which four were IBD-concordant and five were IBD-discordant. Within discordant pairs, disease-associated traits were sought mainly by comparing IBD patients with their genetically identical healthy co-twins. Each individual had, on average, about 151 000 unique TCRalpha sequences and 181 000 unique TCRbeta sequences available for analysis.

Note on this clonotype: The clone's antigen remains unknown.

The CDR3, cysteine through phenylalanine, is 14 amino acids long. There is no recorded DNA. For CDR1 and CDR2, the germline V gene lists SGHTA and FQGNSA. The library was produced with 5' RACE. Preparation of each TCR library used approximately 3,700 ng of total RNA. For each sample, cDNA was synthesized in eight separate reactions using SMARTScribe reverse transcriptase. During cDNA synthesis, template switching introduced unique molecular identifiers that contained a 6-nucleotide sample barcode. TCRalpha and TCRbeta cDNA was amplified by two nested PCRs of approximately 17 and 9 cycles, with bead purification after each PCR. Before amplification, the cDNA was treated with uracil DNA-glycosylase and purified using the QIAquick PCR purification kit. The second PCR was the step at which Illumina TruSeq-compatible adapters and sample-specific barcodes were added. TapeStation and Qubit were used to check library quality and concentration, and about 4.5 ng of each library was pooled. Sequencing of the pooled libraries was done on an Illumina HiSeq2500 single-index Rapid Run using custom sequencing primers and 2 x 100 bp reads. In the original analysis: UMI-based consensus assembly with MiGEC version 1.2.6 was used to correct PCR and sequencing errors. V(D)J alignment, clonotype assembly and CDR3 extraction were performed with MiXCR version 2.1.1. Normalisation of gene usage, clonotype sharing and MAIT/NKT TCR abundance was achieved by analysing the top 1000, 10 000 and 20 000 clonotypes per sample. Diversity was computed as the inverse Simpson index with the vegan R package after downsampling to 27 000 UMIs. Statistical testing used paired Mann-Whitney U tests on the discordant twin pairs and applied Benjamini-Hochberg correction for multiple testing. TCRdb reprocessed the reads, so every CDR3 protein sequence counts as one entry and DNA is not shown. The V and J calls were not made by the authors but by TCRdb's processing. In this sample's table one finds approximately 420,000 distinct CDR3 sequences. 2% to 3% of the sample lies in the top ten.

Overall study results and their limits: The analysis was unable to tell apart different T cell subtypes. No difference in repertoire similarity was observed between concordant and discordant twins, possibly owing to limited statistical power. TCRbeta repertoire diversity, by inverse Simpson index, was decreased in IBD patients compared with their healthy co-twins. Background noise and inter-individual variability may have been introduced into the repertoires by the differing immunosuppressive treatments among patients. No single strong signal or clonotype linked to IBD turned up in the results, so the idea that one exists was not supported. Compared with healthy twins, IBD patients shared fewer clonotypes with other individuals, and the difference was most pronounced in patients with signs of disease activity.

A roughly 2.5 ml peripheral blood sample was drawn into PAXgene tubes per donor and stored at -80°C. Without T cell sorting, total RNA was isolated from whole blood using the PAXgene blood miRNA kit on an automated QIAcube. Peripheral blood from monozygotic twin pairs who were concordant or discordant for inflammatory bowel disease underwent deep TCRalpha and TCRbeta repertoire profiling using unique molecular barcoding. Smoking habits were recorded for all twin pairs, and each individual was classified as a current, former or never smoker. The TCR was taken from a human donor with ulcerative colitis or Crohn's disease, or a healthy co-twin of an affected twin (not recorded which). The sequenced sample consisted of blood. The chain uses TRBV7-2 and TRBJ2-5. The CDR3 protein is CASSSHRVPETQYF.